The clone carrying this T cell receptor (beta chain) was counted many times. To make TCR beta libraries, researchers used iRepertoire HTBI primers and Arm-PCR of CDR3 regions. MiXCR, applied by TCRdb to the multiplex PCR reads, yields one record per CDR3 protein. The table lists under 500,000 distinct CDR3 sequences, about a fifth of them singletons. This CDR3 region has 15 residues. Germline assignment: CDR1 SGHTA and CDR2 FQGNSA. With V trimmed by 1 base and J by 5 bases, 6 bases remained unmatched. Time point specified: persistent/refractory GD, antithyroid drugs over 5 years with positive TRAb. PBMCs were the source of the RNA used for TCR sequencing. This entry comes from a study of regulatory T cells in long-lasting Graves disease.

The origin of this receptor is a female donor with Graves disease. This specimen was peripheral blood mononuclear cells (PBMCs), taken when the disease was refractory, from a patient treated with antithyroid drugs. The chain recombines TRBV7-2 with TRBJ2-5, with 8 bases identical to TRBD2. CDR3 in DNA: TGTGCCAGCAGCTTAGGTTTTCGGGGGGGGGAGACCCAGTACTTC. Protein sequence: CASSLGFRGGETQYF.